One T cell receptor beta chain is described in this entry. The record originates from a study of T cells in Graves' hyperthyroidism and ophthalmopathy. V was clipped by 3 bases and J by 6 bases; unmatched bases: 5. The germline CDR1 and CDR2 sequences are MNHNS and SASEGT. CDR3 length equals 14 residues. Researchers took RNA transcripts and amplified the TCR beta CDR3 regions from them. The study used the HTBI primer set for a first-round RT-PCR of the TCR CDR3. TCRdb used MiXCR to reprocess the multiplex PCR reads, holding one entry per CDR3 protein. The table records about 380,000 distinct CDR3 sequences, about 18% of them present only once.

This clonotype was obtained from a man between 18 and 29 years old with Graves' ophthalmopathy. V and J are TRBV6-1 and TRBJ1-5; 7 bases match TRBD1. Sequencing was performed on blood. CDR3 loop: CASSEGQPSQPQHF. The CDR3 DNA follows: TGTGCCAGCAGTGAGGGACAGCCCAGTCAGCCCCAGCATTTT.